The rows below give T cell receptor beta chains drawn from one sample of a study of vaccination and CD4 T cells after COVID-19. Each CDR3 protein gets one entry after TCRdb re-called the PCR reads with MiXCR. Of 15,000 to 25,000 distinct CDR3 sequences listed, roughly half are singletons. The antigens for these receptors are not known. The sequencing used CD4+ T cells from blood, cultured in vitro, collected after SARS-CoV-2 vaccination. These receptors all come from a human donor who had recovered from COVID-19. CDR3s include the opening cysteine and the closing phenylalanine or tryptophan. Each record gives: D gene, clone size, V gene, J gene, CDR3 protein, CDR3 DNA. D genes are given only for firm matches. Size tells how often a clone was seen (once, few, many) or the class of an expanded clone, and some rows leave it out.

>TRBD1|.|TRBV6-1|TRBJ2-5
CASRPTTGVKETQYF
TGTGCCAGCAGACCAACGACAGGGGTCAAAGAGACCCAGTACTTC
>.|.|TRBV6-1|TRBJ1-1
CASSRRLQGGTEAFF
TGTGCCAGCAGTCGAAGGCTACAGGGCGGTACTGAAGCTTTCTTT
>TRBD1|.|TRBV6-2/TRBV6-3|TRBJ1-5
CAGSSTRQGGQPQHF
TGTGCCGGCAGTTCCACTCGACAGGGTGGTCAGCCCCAGCATTTT
>.|.|TRBV7-3|TRBJ2-1
CASSLTQINEQFF
TGTGCCAGCAGCTTAACGCAAATCAATGAGCAGTTCTTC
>.|.|TRBV5-1|TRBJ1-2
CASSFGTGMNYGYTF
TGCGCCAGCAGCTTCGGGACGGGGATGAACTATGGCTACACCTTC
>TRBD1|.|TRBV7-9|TRBJ1-2
CASSLRDRGLYGYTF
TGTGCCAGCAGCCTCCGGGACAGGGGACTCTATGGCTACACCTTC
>TRBD1|.|TRBV20-1|TRBJ1-1
CSAQNLGQERTEAFF
TGCAGTGCCCAAAACCTGGGACAGGAGAGGACTGAAGCTTTCTTT
>TRBD2|.|TRBV7-2|TRBJ2-1
CASSLSGSLYNEQFF
TGTGCCAGCAGCTTAAGCGGGAGCTTGTACAATGAGCAGTTCTTC
>.|.|TRBV7-2|TRBJ2-5
CASSRGAGVETQYF
TGTGCCAGCAGCCGTGGGGCAGGGGTCGAGACCCAGTACTTC
>TRBD2|few|TRBV20-1|TRBJ2-7
CSARGARGSSYEQYF
TGCAGTGCTAGAGGGGCGCGGGGGAGCTCCTACGAGCAGTACTTC
>.|few|TRBV6-5|TRBJ1-2
CASSYSGGDYGYTF
TGTGCCAGCAGTTACTCCGGGGGAGACTATGGCTACACCTTC
>TRBD2|.|TRBV20-1|TRBJ2-3
CSARPSGRGTDTQYF
TGCAGTGCGCGACCTAGCGGGAGAGGGACAGATACGCAGTATTTT
>.|.|TRBV5-4|TRBJ1-1
CASSLEGLRRTEAFF
TGTGCCAGCAGCTTGGAGGGTCTCCGGCGGACTGAAGCTTTCTTT
>TRBD2|few|TRBV20-1|TRBJ2-5
CSAWTSDLQETQYF
TGCAGTGCTTGGACTAGCGACCTCCAAGAGACCCAGTACTTC
>.|.|TRBV6-2/TRBV6-3|TRBJ1-2
CASSEVQGSNYGYTF
TGTGCCAGCAGCGAAGTACAGGGCTCAAACTATGGCTACACCTTC
>TRBD2|.|TRBV7-3|TRBJ2-3
CASSLGLAENSDTQYF
TGTGCCAGCAGCCTGGGACTAGCGGAAAACTCAGATACGCAGTATTTT
>.|.|TRBV6-1|TRBJ1-2
CASSEGDNLRGYTF
TGTGCCAGCAGTGAAGGCGATAATCTAAGGGGCTACACCTTC
>TRBD2|.|TRBV6-1|TRBJ2-7
CASSPLGLAGESYEQYF
TGTGCCAGCAGTCCATTGGGACTAGCGGGAGAATCCTACGAGCAGTACTTC
>.|.|TRBV20-1|TRBJ2-2
CSAVVPGHITGELFF
TGCAGTGCTGTCGTCCCGGGACATATTACCGGGGAGCTGTTTTTT
>TRBD1|.|TRBV7-2|TRBJ1-6
CASSLEGAVSPLHF
TGTGCCAGCAGCTTAGAGGGGGCGGTTTCACCCCTCCACTTT
>.|.|TRBV19|TRBJ2-7
CASSTGGPSYEQYF
TGTGCCAGTAGTACCGGGGGCCCGTCCTACGAGCAGTACTTC
>.|.|TRBV27|TRBJ2-5
CASSLLARQETQYF
TGTGCCAGCAGTTTATTAGCGAGACAAGAGACCCAGTACTTC
>TRBD1|.|TRBV6-1|TRBJ2-1
CASSQDRGHDNEQFF
TGTGCCAGCAGTCAGGACAGGGGGCACGACAATGAGCAGTTCTTC
>.|once|TRBV5-4|TRBJ1-2
CASRLSPRDTYGYTF
TGTGCCAGCAGACTATCGCCCCGGGACACCTATGGCTACACCTTC
>TRBD1|few|TRBV15|TRBJ1-5
CATSRLDRGSNQPQHF
TGTGCCACCAGCAGACTGGACAGGGGGTCCAATCAGCCCCAGCATTTT
>.|.|TRBV20-1|TRBJ1-4
CSAGRDNEKLFF
TGCAGTGCTGGCCGGGACAATGAAAAACTGTTTTTT
>TRBD2|few|TRBV11-3|TRBJ2-2
CASSLVSSGVTGELFF
TGTGCCAGCAGCTTAGTGTCTAGCGGGGTCACCGGGGAGCTGTTTTTT
>.|.|TRBV20-1|TRBJ2-7
CSASARGAGYEQYF
TGCAGTGCTAGCGCGCGCGGCGCAGGGTACGAGCAGTACTTC
>.|few|TRBV6-1|TRBJ1-2
CASRRYAVRDGYYGYTF
TGTGCCAGCAGACGATACGCAGTCAGGGACGGGTACTATGGCTACACCTTC
>TRBD2|.|TRBV20-1|TRBJ2-3
CSARVGRAADTQYF
TGCAGTGCTAGAGTCGGGAGGGCCGCAGATACGCAGTATTTT
>.|few|TRBV7-2|TRBJ1-5
CASSPQGSNQPQHF
TGTGCCAGCAGCCCCCAGGGTAGCAATCAGCCCCAGCATTTT
>TRBD1|.|TRBV20-1|TRBJ1-2
CSARTRGRAGGYTF
TGCAGTGCTAGGACCAGGGGGCGAGCGGGGGGCTACACCTTC
>.|few|TRBV20-1|TRBJ1-1
CSASLDRPNTEAFF
TGCAGTGCCTCATTGGACAGACCAAACACTGAAGCTTTCTTT
>TRBD2|.|TRBV15|TRBJ2-3
CATGLAGGIDTQYF
TGTGCCACGGGCCTAGCGGGAGGAATAGATACGCAGTATTTT
>TRBD1|.|TRBV6-2/TRBV6-3|TRBJ1-5
CASSYSPGQGRQPQHF
TGTGCCAGCAGTTACTCTCCGGGACAGGGACGACAGCCCCAGCATTTT
>TRBD2|.|TRBV12-3/TRBV12-4|TRBJ2-5
CASSSGLAEETQYF
TGTGCCAGCAGTTCGGGACTAGCGGAAGAGACCCAGTACTTC
>TRBD1|few|TRBV27|TRBJ1-6
CASSLSPQGYSPLHF
TGTGCCAGCAGTTTATCCCCACAGGGGTATTCACCCCTCCACTTT
>.|.|TRBV7-9|TRBJ2-2
CASSSDSNTGELFF
TGTGCCAGCAGCTCGGACAGTAACACCGGGGAGCTGTTTTTT
>TRBD1|.|TRBV6-2/TRBV6-3|TRBJ2-5
CASSQGALETQYF
TGTGCCAGTTCTCAGGGGGCCCTGGAGACCCAGTACTTC
>.|few|TRBV20-1|TRBJ1-6
CSARDRRGSYNSPLHF
TGCAGTGCTAGAGATCGGAGGGGCTCCTATAATTCACCCCTCCACTTT
>.|few|TRBV19|TRBJ2-5
CASSGPVETQYF
TGTGCCAGTAGTGGGCCAGTTGAGACCCAGTACTTC
>.|few|TRBV20-1|TRBJ2-7
CSAEGGRSYEQYF
TGCAGTGCAGAGGGGGGGCGCAGCTACGAGCAGTACTTC
>.|once|TRBV30|TRBJ1-5
CAWSVGGNQPQHF
TGTGCCTGGAGTGTAGGCGGCAATCAGCCCCAGCATTTT
>.|.|TRBV20-1|TRBJ2-7
CSAPEVDSYEQYF
TGCAGTGCTCCGGAAGTGGACTCCTACGAGCAGTACTTC
>.|.|TRBV10-3|TRBJ1-2
CAISERVLDGYTF
TGTGCCATCAGTGAAAGGGTATTAGATGGCTACACCTTC